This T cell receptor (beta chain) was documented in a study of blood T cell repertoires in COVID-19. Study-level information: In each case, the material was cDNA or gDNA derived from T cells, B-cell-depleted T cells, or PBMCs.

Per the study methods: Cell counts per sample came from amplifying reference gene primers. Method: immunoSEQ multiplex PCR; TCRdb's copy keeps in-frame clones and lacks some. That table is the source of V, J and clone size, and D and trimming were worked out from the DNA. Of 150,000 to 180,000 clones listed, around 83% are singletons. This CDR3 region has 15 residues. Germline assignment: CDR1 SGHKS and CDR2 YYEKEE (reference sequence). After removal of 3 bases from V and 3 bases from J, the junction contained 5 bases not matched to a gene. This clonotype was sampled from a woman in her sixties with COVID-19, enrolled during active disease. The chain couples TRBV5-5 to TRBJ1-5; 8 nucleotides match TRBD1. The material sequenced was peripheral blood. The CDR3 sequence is CASSSGTGYNQPQHF. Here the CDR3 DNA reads TGTGCCAGCAGCTCCGGGACAGGATACAATCAGCCCCAGCATTTT.